Here is one T cell receptor beta chain with its context. Antigen: not known. Trimming stripped 4 bases from V and 7 bases from J, with 15 bases between. CDR1 is SGHRS, CDR2 YFSETQ, per germline. The CDR3 contains 14 residues. Sequencing templates came from extracted RNA that was reverse transcribed into cDNA. Produced via immunoSEQ multiplex PCR; TCRdb's table is partial and in-frame only. The table has more than 150,000 clones, roughly three fifths seen once. The data belong to a study of CD8+ T cells in alopecia areata. Across the whole study: The protocol delivered tofacitinib for 6 to 18 months, then withdrew it for 6 months. Findings of the study overall: There were also resident alphabeta T cells of normal skin sequenced in scalp samples. In scalp and blood during tofacitinib, many expanded lesional clones persisted.

Treatment noted: oral pan-JAK inhibitor, 5-10 mg twice daily. This clonotype was obtained from a human donor with alopecia areata. The material sequenced was CD4+ T cells sorted from blood, taken at week 4, from a patient treated with tofacitinib. The chain employs TRBV5-1 and TRBJ1-3; TRBD1 is a possible D gene (6 bases). For the CDR3, the DNA is TGCGCCAGCAGCCCGGGGGGGCTTAGGAACACCATATATTTT. Amino acids: CASSPGGLRNTIYF. The full variable domain, rest sourced from reference TRBV5-1 and TRBJ1-3, is KAGVTQTPRYLIKTRGQQVTLSCSPISGHRSVSWYQQTPGQGLQFLFEYFSETQRNKGNFPGRFSGRQFSNSRSEMNVSTLELGDSALYLCASSPGGLRNTIYFGEGSWLTVV.